The next 5 T cell receptor beta chains were all read from a single sample in a study of T cell repertoires in cytomegalovirus infection. TCRdb itself ran the reads through MiXCR, one entry per CDR3 protein. The profile shows roughly 300,000 distinct CDR3 sequences, more than 8% of them singletons. Sequenced material: PBMCs. The receptor set was obtained from a human donor in good health (CMV status not recorded). Some clones in this sample may be carry-over from other donors' samples.

This clonotype was detected many times. This rearrangement joins TRBV7-2 to TRBJ2-3, with 9 bases lining up with TRBD1. Germline CDR1 reads SGHTA; CDR2 reads FQGNSA. The CDR3 is 15 residues long. The junction had 5 bases not matched to a gene; V was cut back by 5 bases and J by 2 bases. CDR3 sequence reads: CASSPGTGYTDTQYF. The CDR3 nucleotides are TGTGCCAGCAGCCCCGGGACAGGGTACACAGATACGCAGTATTTT.

This clonotype was seen at least ten times. The chain joins TRBV5-1 to TRBJ2-4; D is possibly TRBD2 (6 bases). The germline V gene encodes CDR1 SGHRS and CDR2 YFSETQ. The CDR3 is 15 amino acids. The germline V and J ends were trimmed by 4 bases and 9 bases, with 20 bases remaining between them. The CDR3: CASSPSEVTAGIQYF. The CDR3 DNA follows: TGCGCCAGCAGCCCGAGTGAGGTGACAGCGGGCATTCAGTACTTC.

The V and J genes are TRBV29-1 and TRBJ1-1, with a weak D call TRBD1 (6 bases). Per the germline V gene, CDR1 is SQVTM and CDR2 is ANQGSEA. V lost 7 bases and J lost 1, with 10 bases in between. CDR3 length: 12 amino acids. The CDR3 region is CSGSRGNTEAFF. The CDR3 DNA sequence: TGCAGCGGGAGCAGGGGGAACACTGAAGCTTTCTTT.

The chain employs TRBV20-1 and TRBJ1-5; TRBD1 matches 11 bases. V gave up 3 bases and J gave up 6 bases; unmatched junction bases: 1. Germline V CDR1 and CDR2: DFQATT, SNEGSKA (reference sequence). The CDR3 has 13 residues. In DNA form, the CDR3 reads TGCAGTGCTAGGGGGACAGGGGGTCAGCCCCAGCATTTT. Encoded protein: CSARGTGGQPQHF.

The table lists this clonotype with many counts. The chain is built from TRBV7-2 and TRBJ1-1; TRBD1 agrees at 11 bases. V lost 6 bases to trimming and J lost 5 bases; unmatched junction nucleotides: 11. Germline V gene lookup returns CDR1 SGHTA and CDR2 FQGNSA. This CDR3 spans 16 amino acids. CDR3 protein: CASSGQGARGSTEAFF. The CDR3 DNA follows: TGTGCCAGCAGTGGACAGGGGGCGCGGGGAAGTACTGAAGCTTTCTTT.